The rows below give T cell receptor beta chains drawn from one sample of a study of T-cell reconstitution after alpha-beta-depleted transplantation in children. TCRdb reanalysed the PCR reads using MiXCR and keeps one entry per CDR3 protein. Among about 1,000,000 distinct CDR3 sequences listed, roughly 31% were seen once. Sequencing was performed on PBMCs, mostly from graft donor cells, taken 360 days after TCRalphabeta/CD19-depleted stem cell transplant. The receptors originated from a boy under two years old who had a stem cell transplant for SCID, so the T cells may come from the graft donor. The CDR3 runs from the conserved cysteine through the conserved F or W. D genes are given only for firm matches. Expanded clones are given a class, and other clones once, few, many or no size at all.

v_gene: TRBV5-1
j_gene: TRBJ2-7
d_gene: .
abundance: few
CDR3aa: CASSLSSGSSSYEQYF
CDR3nt: TGCGCCAGCAGCCTCTCATCCGGTTCTTCCTCCTACGAGCAGTACTTC

v_gene: TRBV20-1
j_gene: TRBJ1-1
d_gene: .
abundance: .
CDR3aa: CSARDPWTEAFF
CDR3nt: TGCAGTGCTAGAGATCCCTGGACTGAAGCTTTCTTT

v_gene: TRBV12-3/TRBV12-4
j_gene: TRBJ1-4
d_gene: .
abundance: .
CDR3aa: CASSFKEGGGKLFF
CDR3nt: TGTGCCAGCAGTTTTAAGGAGGGAGGGGGAAAACTGTTTTTT

v_gene: TRBV12-3/TRBV12-4
j_gene: TRBJ2-1
d_gene: TRBD2
abundance: .
CDR3aa: CASSRLAGYNEQFF
CDR3nt: TGTGCCAGCAGCCGACTAGCGGGGTATAATGAGCAGTTCTTC

v_gene: TRBV27
j_gene: TRBJ2-1
d_gene: .
abundance: .
CDR3aa: CASAPRDSVREQFF
CDR3nt: TGTGCCAGCGCTCCAAGGGATTCCGTGCGTGAGCAGTTCTTC

v_gene: TRBV28
j_gene: TRBJ1-5
d_gene: .
abundance: .
CDR3aa: CASSLSQGRNSNQPQHF
CDR3nt: TGTGCCAGCAGTTTAAGCCAGGGCCGGAATAGCAATCAGCCCCAGCATTTT

v_gene: TRBV20-1
j_gene: TRBJ2-3
d_gene: .
abundance: few
CDR3aa: CSARGKGTGTDTQYF
CDR3nt: TGCAGTGCTAGGGGCAAAGGGACCGGCACAGATACGCAGTATTTT

v_gene: TRBV12-3/TRBV12-4
j_gene: TRBJ2-5
d_gene: .
abundance: .
CDR3aa: CASSQEPGFLEGETQYF
CDR3nt: TGTGCCAGCAGCCAAGAACCGGGTTTCTTGGAGGGAGAGACCCAGTACTTC

v_gene: TRBV4-2
j_gene: TRBJ1-4
d_gene: TRBD1
abundance: few
CDR3aa: CASSQVRDSINEKLFF
CDR3nt: TGTGCCAGCAGCCAAGTGAGGGACAGCATTAATGAAAAACTGTTTTTT

v_gene: TRBV20-1
j_gene: TRBJ2-1
d_gene: .
abundance: .
CDR3aa: CSAPDGVVSYNEQFF
CDR3nt: TGCAGTGCCCCGGACGGCGTAGTCTCCTACAATGAGCAGTTCTTC

v_gene: TRBV7-6
j_gene: TRBJ2-7
d_gene: TRBD2
abundance: .
CDR3aa: CASSLVPPSGGTSYEQYF
CDR3nt: TGTGCCAGCAGCTTAGTCCCCCCTAGCGGGGGGACCTCCTACGAGCAGTACTTC

v_gene: TRBV19
j_gene: TRBJ2-1
d_gene: TRBD1
abundance: .
CDR3aa: CASSKKQGANEQFF
CDR3nt: TGTGCCAGTAGTAAAAAACAGGGGGCCAATGAGCAGTTCTTC

v_gene: TRBV10-3
j_gene: TRBJ2-1
d_gene: TRBD1
abundance: many
CDR3aa: CAIGRQGKGYNEQFF
CDR3nt: TGTGCCATAGGACGACAGGGGAAGGGTTACAATGAGCAGTTCTTC

v_gene: TRBV28
j_gene: TRBJ2-7
d_gene: .
abundance: .
CDR3aa: CASSSLQGGINEQYF
CDR3nt: TGTGCCAGCAGTTCCCTACAGGGGGGGATAAACGAGCAGTACTTC

v_gene: TRBV5-1
j_gene: TRBJ2-1
d_gene: .
abundance: few
CDR3aa: CASSPWTLVDEQFF
CDR3nt: TGCGCCAGCAGCCCCTGGACCCTGGTCGATGAGCAGTTCTTC

v_gene: TRBV6-2/TRBV6-3
j_gene: TRBJ2-3
d_gene: .
abundance: .
CDR3aa: CASSSTGGGRTDTQYF
CDR3nt: TGTGCCAGCAGTTCCACAGGGGGCGGGAGGACAGATACGCAGTATTTT

v_gene: TRBV10-3
j_gene: TRBJ2-2
d_gene: .
abundance: few
CDR3aa: CAISPDTGELFF
CDR3nt: TGTGCCATCTCTCCAGACACCGGGGAGCTGTTTTTT

v_gene: TRBV5-1
j_gene: TRBJ1-6
d_gene: .
abundance: few
CDR3aa: CASSLETDLISPLHF
CDR3nt: TGCGCCAGCAGCTTGGAGACAGATTTGATTTCACCCCTCCACTTT

v_gene: TRBV5-5
j_gene: TRBJ1-6
d_gene: TRBD1
abundance: few
CDR3aa: CASSPGQGGNNSPLHF
CDR3nt: TGTGCCAGCAGCCCGGGACAGGGAGGCAATAATTCACCCCTCCACTTT

v_gene: TRBV15
j_gene: TRBJ2-7
d_gene: TRBD1
abundance: once
CDR3aa: CATSSYQGAYEQYF
CDR3nt: TGTGCCACCAGCAGTTACCAGGGGGCCTACGAGCAGTACTTC

v_gene: TRBV29-1
j_gene: TRBJ1-1
d_gene: .
abundance: .
CDR3aa: CSVGKGRGNTEAFF
CDR3nt: TGCAGCGTTGGAAAGGGGAGAGGCAACACTGAAGCTTTCTTT

v_gene: TRBV3-1
j_gene: TRBJ2-5
d_gene: TRBD2
abundance: few
CDR3aa: CASSPSGGALQTQYF
CDR3nt: TGTGCCAGCAGCCCTAGCGGGGGGGCCTTGCAGACCCAGTACTTC

v_gene: TRBV3-1
j_gene: TRBJ2-5
d_gene: .
abundance: .
CDR3aa: CASSQRYIGRETQYF
CDR3nt: TGTGCCAGCAGCCAGCGTTACATAGGGAGGGAGACCCAGTACTTC

v_gene: TRBV7-3
j_gene: TRBJ2-1
d_gene: TRBD2
abundance: .
CDR3aa: CASSLTRRGGVNEQFF
CDR3nt: TGTGCCAGCAGCTTAACGCGGCGGGGGGGTGTAAATGAGCAGTTCTTC

v_gene: TRBV12-3/TRBV12-4
j_gene: TRBJ2-3
d_gene: TRBD2
abundance: .
CDR3aa: CASSPLTSGGTDTQYF
CDR3nt: TGTGCCAGCAGTCCCCTGACTAGCGGGGGCACAGATACGCAGTATTTT

v_gene: TRBV20-1
j_gene: TRBJ1-2
d_gene: .
abundance: .
CDR3aa: CSVTDSFNYGYTF
CDR3nt: TGCAGTGTTACAGACAGTTTTAACTATGGCTACACCTTC

v_gene: TRBV4-2
j_gene: TRBJ1-4
d_gene: .
abundance: .
CDR3aa: CASSQEGEATNEKLFF
CDR3nt: TGTGCCAGCAGCCAAGAGGGGGAGGCAACTAATGAAAAACTGTTTTTT

v_gene: TRBV2
j_gene: TRBJ2-1
d_gene: .
abundance: few
CDR3aa: CASSEGAVDNEQFF
CDR3nt: TGTGCCAGCAGTGAGGGAGCGGTTGACAATGAGCAGTTCTTC

v_gene: TRBV5-1
j_gene: TRBJ2-1
d_gene: .
abundance: few
CDR3aa: CASSGAGSYNEQFF
CDR3nt: TGCGCCAGCAGCGGGGCGGGGTCCTACAATGAGCAGTTCTTC

v_gene: TRBV4-2
j_gene: TRBJ2-3
d_gene: .
abundance: many
CDR3aa: CASSPAGGSSTDTQYF
CDR3nt: TGTGCCAGCAGCCCAGCAGGTGGCTCTAGCACAGATACGCAGTATTTT

v_gene: TRBV12-3/TRBV12-4
j_gene: TRBJ1-5
d_gene: .
abundance: .
CDR3aa: CASSGDVSNQPQHF
CDR3nt: TGTGCCAGCAGTGGGGACGTTAGCAATCAGCCCCAGCATTTT

v_gene: TRBV4-1
j_gene: TRBJ2-3
d_gene: .
abundance: .
CDR3aa: CASSQGPPRDNTDTQYF
CDR3nt: TGCGCCAGCAGCCAAGGCCCACCCCGGGACAACACAGATACGCAGTATTTT

v_gene: TRBV20-1
j_gene: TRBJ1-1
d_gene: .
abundance: many
CDR3aa: CSARGTGRWTEAFF
CDR3nt: TGCAGTGCTAGAGGTACGGGGAGGTGGACTGAAGCTTTCTTT

v_gene: TRBV7-2
j_gene: TRBJ2-1
d_gene: .
abundance: many
CDR3aa: CASSLGLAPSYNEQFF
CDR3nt: TGTGCCAGCAGCTTAGGCCTCGCTCCCTCCTACAATGAGCAGTTCTTC